This T cell receptor beta chain was documented in a study of T cell responses to AZD1222 COVID-19 vaccine. Whole-study findings and limits: Donors were chiefly white British, with a greater number of females, and clonal diversity was perhaps underestimated. Close to half of all spike-specific TCRs reportedly target regions of the variants that are unmutated. Repertoires were sampled only after the peak T cell response.

Regarding this clone: Its antigen remains unknown.

Sequenced by immunoSEQ multiplex PCR; TCRdb stores in-frame clones only, minus some. This table holds approximately 97,000 clones, 85% to 90% found once. The CDR3 has 13 amino acids. Germline V gene lookup returns CDR1 SGHRS and CDR2 YFSETQ. After removal of 5 bases from V and 8 bases from J, the junction contained 4 bases not matched to a gene. This chain joins TRBV5-1 and TRBJ1-6; 7 bases fit TRBD1. The sample consisted of peripheral blood, taken on day 0 of AZD1222 vaccination. The source of this sequence is an adult in good health. CDR3 nucleotide sequence: TGCGCCAGCAGGGGGCAGGGGGATTCACCCCTCCACTTT. Translation gives CASRGQGDSPLHF.